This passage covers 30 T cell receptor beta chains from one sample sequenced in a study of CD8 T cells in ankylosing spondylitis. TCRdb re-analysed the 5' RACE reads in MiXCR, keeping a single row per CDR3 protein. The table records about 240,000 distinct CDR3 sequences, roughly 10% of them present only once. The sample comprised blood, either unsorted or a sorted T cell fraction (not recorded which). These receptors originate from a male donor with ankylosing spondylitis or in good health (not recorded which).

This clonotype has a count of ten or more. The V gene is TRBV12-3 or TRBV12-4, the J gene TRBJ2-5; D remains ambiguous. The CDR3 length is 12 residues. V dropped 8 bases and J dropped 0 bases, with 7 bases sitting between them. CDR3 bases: TGTGCCAGCGAGAAGGACCAAGAGACCCAGTACTTC. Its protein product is CASEKDQETQYF.

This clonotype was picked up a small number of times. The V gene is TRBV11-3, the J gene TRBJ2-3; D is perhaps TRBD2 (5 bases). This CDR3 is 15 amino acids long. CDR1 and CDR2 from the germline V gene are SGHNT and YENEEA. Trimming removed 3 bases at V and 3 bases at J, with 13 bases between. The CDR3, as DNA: TGTGCCAGCAGCTTGGGTGCTAGCCCAACAGATACGCAGTATTTT. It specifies CASSLGASPTDTQYF.

The CDR3 DNA follows: TGTGCCAGCAGTTTAAATGGGATAGGTTCCGGGAATGAGCAGTTCTTC. Translation: CASSLNGIGSGNEQFF. This sequence joins TRBV12-3 or TRBV12-4 and TRBJ2-1; no clear D gene. The CDR3 sequence is 16 residues long. Between the trimmed V and J ends, which lost 2 bases and 7 bases, there was a span of 18 bases.

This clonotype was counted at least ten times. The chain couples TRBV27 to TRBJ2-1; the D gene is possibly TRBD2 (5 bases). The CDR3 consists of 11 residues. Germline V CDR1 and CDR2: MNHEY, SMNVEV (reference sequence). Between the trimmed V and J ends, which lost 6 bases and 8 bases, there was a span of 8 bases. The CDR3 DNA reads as TGTGCCAGCAGGAGGGTGGATGAGCAGTTCTTC. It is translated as CASRRVDEQFF.

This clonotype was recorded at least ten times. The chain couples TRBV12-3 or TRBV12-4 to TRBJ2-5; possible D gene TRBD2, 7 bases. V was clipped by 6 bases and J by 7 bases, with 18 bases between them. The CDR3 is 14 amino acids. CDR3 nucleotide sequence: TGTGCCAGCAGCCCTCCGGGGGGCTTGGGGACCCAGTACTTC. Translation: CASSPPGGLGTQYF.

DNA for the CDR3: TGTGCCAGTACCCCGAACCTGCCGAAGACAGGAAAAGCTTTCTTT. This sequence encodes CASTPNLPKTGKAFF. The chain carries TRBV19 and TRBJ1-1, with D maybe TRBD1 (6 bases). The CDR3 has 15 residues. Looked up from germline, CDR1 is LNHDA and CDR2 is SQIVND (reference sequence). Trimming took 7 bases from V and 9 from J, leaving 24 bases between them.

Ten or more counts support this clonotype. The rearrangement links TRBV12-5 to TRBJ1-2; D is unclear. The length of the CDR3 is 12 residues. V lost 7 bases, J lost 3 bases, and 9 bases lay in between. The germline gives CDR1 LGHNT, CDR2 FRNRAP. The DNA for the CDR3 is TGTGCTAGTGCCCCCGGGGACTATGGCTACACCTTC. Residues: CASAPGDYGYTF.

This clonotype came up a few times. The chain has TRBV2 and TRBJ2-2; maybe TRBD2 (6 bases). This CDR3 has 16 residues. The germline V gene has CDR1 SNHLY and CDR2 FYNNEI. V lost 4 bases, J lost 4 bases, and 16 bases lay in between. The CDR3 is CASSVGGLLVTGELFF. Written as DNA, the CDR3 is TGTGCCAGCAGTGTCGGGGGTCTCTTGGTCACCGGGGAGCTGTTTTTT.

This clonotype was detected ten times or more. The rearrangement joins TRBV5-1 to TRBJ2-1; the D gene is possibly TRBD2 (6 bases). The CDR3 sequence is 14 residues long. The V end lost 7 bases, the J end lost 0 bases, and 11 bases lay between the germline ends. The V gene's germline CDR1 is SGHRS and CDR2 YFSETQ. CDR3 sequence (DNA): TGCGCCAGCGAGACCGGGAGCTCCTACAATGAGCAGTTCTTC. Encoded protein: CASETGSSYNEQFF.

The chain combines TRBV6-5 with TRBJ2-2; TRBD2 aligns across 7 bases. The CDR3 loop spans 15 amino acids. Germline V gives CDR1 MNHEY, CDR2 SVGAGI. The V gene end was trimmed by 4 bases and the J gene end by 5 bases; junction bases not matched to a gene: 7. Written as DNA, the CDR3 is TGTGCCAGCAGTTTCGGGGAGGGGTATACCGGGGAGCTGTTTTTT. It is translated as CASSFGEGYTGELFF.

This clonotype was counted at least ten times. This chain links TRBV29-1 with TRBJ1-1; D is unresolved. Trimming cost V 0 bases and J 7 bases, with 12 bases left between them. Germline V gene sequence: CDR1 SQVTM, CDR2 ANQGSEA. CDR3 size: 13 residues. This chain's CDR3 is CSVEEGSGYEAFF. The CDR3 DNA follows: TGCAGCGTTGAAGAAGGATCCGGCTATGAAGCTTTCTTT.

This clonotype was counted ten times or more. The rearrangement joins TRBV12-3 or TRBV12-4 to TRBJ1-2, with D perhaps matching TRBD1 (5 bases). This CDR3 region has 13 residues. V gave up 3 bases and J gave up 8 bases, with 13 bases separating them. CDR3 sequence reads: CASSFSGRDGYTF. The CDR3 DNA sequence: TGTGCCAGCAGTTTTTCAGGGCGAGACGGCTACACCTTC.

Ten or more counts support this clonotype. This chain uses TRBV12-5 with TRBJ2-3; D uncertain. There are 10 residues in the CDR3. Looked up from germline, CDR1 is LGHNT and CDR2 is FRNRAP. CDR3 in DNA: TGTGTTCTATTGGGAGATACGCAGTATTTT. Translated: CVLLGDTQYF. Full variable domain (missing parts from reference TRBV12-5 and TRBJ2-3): DARVTQTPRHKVTEMGQEVTMRCQPILGHNTVFWYRQTMMQGLELLAYFRNRAPLDDSGMPKDRFSAEMPDATLATLKIQPSEPRDSAVYFCVLLGDTQYFGPGTRLTVL.

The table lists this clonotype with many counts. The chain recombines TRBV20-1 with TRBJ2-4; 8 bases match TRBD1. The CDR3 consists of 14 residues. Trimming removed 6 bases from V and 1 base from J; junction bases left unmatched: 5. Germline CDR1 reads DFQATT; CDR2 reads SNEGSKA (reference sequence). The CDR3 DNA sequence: TGCAGTGCCCCGGGACAGGCGGCCAAAAACATTCAGTACTTC. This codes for CSAPGQAAKNIQYF.

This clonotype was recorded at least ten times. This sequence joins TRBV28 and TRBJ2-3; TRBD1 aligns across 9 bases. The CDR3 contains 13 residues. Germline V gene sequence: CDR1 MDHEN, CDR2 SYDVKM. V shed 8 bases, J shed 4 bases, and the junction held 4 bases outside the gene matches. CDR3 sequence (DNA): TGTGCCAGCTGGGACAGGGTATCAGATACGCAGTATTTT. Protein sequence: CASWDRVSDTQYF.

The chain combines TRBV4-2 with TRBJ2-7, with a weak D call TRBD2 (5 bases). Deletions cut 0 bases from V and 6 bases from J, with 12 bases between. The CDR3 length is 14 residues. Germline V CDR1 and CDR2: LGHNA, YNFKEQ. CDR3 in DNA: TGTGCCAGCAGCCAAGATCCTGGGGAGTTCGAGCAGTACTTC. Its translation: CASSQDPGEFEQYF.

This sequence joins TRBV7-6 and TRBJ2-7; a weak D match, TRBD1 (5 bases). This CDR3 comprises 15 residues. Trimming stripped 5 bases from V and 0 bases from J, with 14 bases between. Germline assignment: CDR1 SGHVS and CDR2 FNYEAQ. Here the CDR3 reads CASSPGRTYSYEQYF. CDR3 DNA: TGTGCCAGCAGCCCAGGGCGGACCTACTCCTACGAGCAGTACTTC.

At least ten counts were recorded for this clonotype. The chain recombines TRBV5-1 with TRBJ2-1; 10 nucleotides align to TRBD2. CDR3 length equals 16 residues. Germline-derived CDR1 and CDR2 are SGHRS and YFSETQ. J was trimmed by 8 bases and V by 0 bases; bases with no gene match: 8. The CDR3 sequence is CASSLVIAGGIDEQFF. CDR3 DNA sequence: TGCGCCAGCAGCTTGGTTATAGCGGGGGGCATCGATGAGCAGTTCTTC.

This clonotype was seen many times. In nucleotides, the CDR3 is TGCAGTGCTAGAGATCAGACGGCGACGCAGTATTTT. Amino acid sequence: CSARDQTATQYF. The genes are TRBV20-1 and TRBJ2-3; D gene ambiguous. The CDR3 totals 12 residues. The germline V gene has CDR1 DFQATT and CDR2 SNEGSKA (reference sequence). Trimming removed 0 bases at V and 9 bases at J, with 10 bases between.

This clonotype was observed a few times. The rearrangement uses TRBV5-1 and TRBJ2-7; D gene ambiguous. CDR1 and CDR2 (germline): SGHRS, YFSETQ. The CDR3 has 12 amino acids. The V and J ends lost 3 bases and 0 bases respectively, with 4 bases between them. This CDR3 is CASSWNSYEQYF. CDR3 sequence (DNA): TGCGCCAGCAGCTGGAACTCCTACGAGCAGTACTTC.

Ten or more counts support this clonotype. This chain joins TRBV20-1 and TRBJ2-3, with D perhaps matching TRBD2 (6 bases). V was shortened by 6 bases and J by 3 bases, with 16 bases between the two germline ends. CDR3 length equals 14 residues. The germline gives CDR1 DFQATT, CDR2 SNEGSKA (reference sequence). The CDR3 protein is CSAPPIGGTDTQYF. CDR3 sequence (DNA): TGCAGTGCCCCTCCAATCGGGGGAACAGATACGCAGTATTTT.

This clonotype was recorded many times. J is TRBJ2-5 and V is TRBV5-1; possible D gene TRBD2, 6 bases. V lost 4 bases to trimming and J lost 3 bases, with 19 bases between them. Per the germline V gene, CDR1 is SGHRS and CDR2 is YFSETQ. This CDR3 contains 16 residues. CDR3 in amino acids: CASSGGLGATEETQYF. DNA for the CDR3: TGCGCCAGCAGCGGAGGGTTGGGAGCGACTGAAGAGACCCAGTACTTC.

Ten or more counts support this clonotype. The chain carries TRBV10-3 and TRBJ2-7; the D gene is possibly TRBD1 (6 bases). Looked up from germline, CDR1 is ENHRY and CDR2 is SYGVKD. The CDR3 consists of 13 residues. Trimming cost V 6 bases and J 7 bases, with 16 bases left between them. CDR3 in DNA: TGTGCCATCAGGAGACAGGAGTTCGATGAGCAGTACTTC. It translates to CAIRRQEFDEQYF.

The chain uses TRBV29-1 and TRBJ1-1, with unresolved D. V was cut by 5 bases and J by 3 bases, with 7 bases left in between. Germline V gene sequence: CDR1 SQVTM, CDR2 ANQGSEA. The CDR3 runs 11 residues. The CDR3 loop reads CSVTSYTEAFF. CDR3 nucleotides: TGCAGCGTTACCTCGTACACTGAAGCTTTCTTT.

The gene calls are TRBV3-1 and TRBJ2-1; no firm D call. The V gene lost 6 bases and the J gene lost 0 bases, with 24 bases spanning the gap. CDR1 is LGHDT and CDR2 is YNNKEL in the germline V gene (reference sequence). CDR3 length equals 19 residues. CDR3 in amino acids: CASRALTLSTESSYNEQFF. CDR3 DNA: TGTGCCAGCAGGGCGCTGACCCTCTCGACTGAGAGCTCCTACAATGAGCAGTTCTTC.

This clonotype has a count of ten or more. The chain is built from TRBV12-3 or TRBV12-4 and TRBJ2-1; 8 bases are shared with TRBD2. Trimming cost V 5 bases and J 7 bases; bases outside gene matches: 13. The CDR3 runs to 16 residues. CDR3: CASSPLAGLRGNEQFF. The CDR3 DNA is TGTGCCAGCAGTCCCCTAGCGGGCCTACGAGGGAATGAGCAGTTCTTC.

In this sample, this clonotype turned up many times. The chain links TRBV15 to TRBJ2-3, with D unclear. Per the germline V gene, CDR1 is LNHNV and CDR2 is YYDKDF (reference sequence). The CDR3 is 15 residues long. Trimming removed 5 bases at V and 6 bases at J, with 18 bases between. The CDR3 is CATSALGRLGDTQYF. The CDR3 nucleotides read TGTGCCACCAGCGCCCTTGGAAGGCTCGGGGATACGCAGTATTTT.

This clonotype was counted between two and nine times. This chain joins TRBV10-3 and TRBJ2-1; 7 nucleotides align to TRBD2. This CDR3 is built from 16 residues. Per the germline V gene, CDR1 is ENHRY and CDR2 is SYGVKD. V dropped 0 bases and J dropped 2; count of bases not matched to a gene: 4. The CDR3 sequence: CAISESSLAAYNEQFF. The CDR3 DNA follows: TGTGCCATCAGTGAGTCGAGTCTAGCGGCCTACAATGAGCAGTTCTTC.

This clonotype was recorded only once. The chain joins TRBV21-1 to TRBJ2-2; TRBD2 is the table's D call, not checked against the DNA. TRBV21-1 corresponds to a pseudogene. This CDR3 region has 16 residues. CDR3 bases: TGTGCCAGCAGCAAGACGTGGGAGGGGAGGACCGGGGAGCTGTTTTTT. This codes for CASSKTWEGRTGELFF.

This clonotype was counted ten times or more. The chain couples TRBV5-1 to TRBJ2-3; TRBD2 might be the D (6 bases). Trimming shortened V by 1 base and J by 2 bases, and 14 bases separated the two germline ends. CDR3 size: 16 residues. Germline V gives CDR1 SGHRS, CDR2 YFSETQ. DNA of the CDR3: TGCGCCAGCAGCTTGACTAGCAACGCCCTCACAGATACGCAGTATTTT. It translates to CASSLTSNALTDTQYF.